The next 20 T cell receptor beta chains were all read from a single sample in a study of OX40 agonist ivuxolimab in advanced cancers. TCRdb keeps only in-frame clones here, not all; method: immunoSEQ multiplex PCR. The table lists 60,000 to 100,000 clones, approximately 87% of them singletons. This specimen consisted of CD4+ or CD8+ T cells sorted from blood, obtained in a trial of the OX40 agonist ivuxolimab. These receptor sequences come from an adult with an advanced solid tumor such as melanoma, head and neck, liver or kidney cancer.

This chain uses TRBV5-1 with TRBJ2-3, with 8 bases identical to TRBD1. Germline loops: CDR1 SGHRS, CDR2 YFSETQ. The V segment lost 4 bases and the J segment 0 bases; nucleotides outside the gene matches: 10. The CDR3 runs to 17 residues. CDR3 sequence: CASSPGQGALSTDTQYF. CDR3 DNA sequence: TGCGCCAGCAGCCCGGGCCAGGGGGCCCTTAGCACAGATACGCAGTATTTT. Full variable domain (rest looked up from reference TRBV5-1 and TRBJ2-3): KAGVTQTPRYLIKTRGQQVTLSCSPISGHRSVSWYQQTPGQGLQFLFEYFSETQRNKGNFPGRFSGRQFSNSRSEMNVSTLELGDSALYLCASSPGQGALSTDTQYFGPGTRLTVL.

The rearrangement joins TRBV21-1 to TRBJ2-7; the table's D call, TRBD1, was not checked against the DNA. TRBV21-1 counts as a pseudogene. The CDR3 covers 20 residues. CDR3 sequence: CASSKGNLAIRGPSSYEQYF. The CDR3 bases are TGTGCCAGCAGCAAAGGGAATCTGGCGATCAGGGGCCCTAGCTCCTACGAGCAGTACTTC.

The V gene is TRBV2, the J gene TRBJ1-5; D is ambiguous. V was trimmed by 1 base and J by 6 bases, leaving 4 bases between them. Germline CDR1 is SNHLY and CDR2 is FYNNEI. This CDR3 is built from 12 residues. In DNA, the CDR3 is TGTGCCAGCAGTGAAGGGAGTCAGCCCCAGCATTTT. As protein: CASSEGSQPQHF. Looking up the rest from reference TRBV2 and TRBJ1-5 gives the full variable domain: EPEVTQTPSHQVTQMGQEVILRCVPISNHLYFYWYRQILGQKVEFLVSFYNNEISEKSEIFDDQFSVERPDGSNFTLKIRSTKLEDSAMYFCASSEGSQPQHFGDGTRLSIL.

The rearrangement uses TRBV5-1 and TRBJ2-7; D is unclear. Germline loops: CDR1 SGHRS, CDR2 YFSETQ. This CDR3 has 13 amino acids. V was shortened by 0 bases and J by 3 bases, with 7 bases between the two germline ends. The CDR3 coding sequence is TGCGCCAGCAGCTTGGCCTCGATCTACGAGCAGTACTTC. Amino acid sequence: CASSLASIYEQYF.

The V and J genes are TRBV7-3 and TRBJ2-2, with D unresolved. V was clipped by 0 bases and J by 2 bases, with 1 base between them. This CDR3 contains 13 residues. Germline V lookup: CDR1 SGHTA, CDR2 FQGTGA. CDR3: CASSLTNTGELFF. The CDR3 DNA reads TGTGCCAGCAGCTTAACTAACACCGGGGAGCTGTTTTTT.

The V gene is TRBV12-5, the J gene TRBJ2-2, with a possible D match to TRBD2 (6 bases). The CDR3 has 14 amino acids. Germline CDR1 reads LGHNT; CDR2 reads FRNRAP. V was clipped by 6 bases and J by 7 bases, with 15 bases between them. The CDR3, as DNA: TGTGCTAGTGGAACGGGACTCAGGCTCGGGGAGCTGTTTTTT. This codes for CASGTGLRLGELFF. Combining the CDR3 with reference TRBV12-5 and TRBJ2-2 gives the whole variable domain DARVTQTPRHKVTEMGQEVTMRCQPILGHNTVFWYRQTMMQGLELLAYFRNRAPLDDSGMPKDRFSAEMPDATLATLKIQPSEPRDSAVYFCASGTGLRLGELFFGEGSRLTVL.

V usage is TRBV19 and J usage is TRBJ1-3; the match to TRBD1 covers 8 bases. From germline, CDR1 is LNHDA and CDR2 SQIVND (reference sequence). The CDR3 totals 17 residues. V lost 3 bases, J lost 0 bases, and 7 bases stayed unmatched. The DNA for the CDR3 is TGTGCCAGTAGTATTCGGGACAGGCTTCTCTCTGGAAACACCATATATTTT. It specifies CASSIRDRLLSGNTIYF. The whole variable domain, remainder taken from reference TRBV19 and TRBJ1-3, is DGGITQSPKYLFRKEGQNVTLSCEQNLNHDAMYWYRQDPGQGLRLIYYSQIVNDFQKGDIAEGYSVSREKKESFPLTVTSAQKNPTAFYLCASSIRDRLLSGNTIYFGEGSWLTVV.

The chain carries TRBV5-4 and TRBJ1-1, with D perhaps TRBD1 (5 bases). Germline values: CDR1 SGHNT, CDR2 YYREEE (reference sequence). The CDR3 extends over 15 amino acids. The V end was cut by 0 bases, the J end by 1 base, with 10 bases between. For the CDR3, the DNA is TGTGCCAGCAGCTTGGCCGGGGGAGGGAACACTGAAGCTTTCTTT. It translates to CASSLAGGGNTEAFF. The entire variable domain, with the rest obtained from reference TRBV5-4 and TRBJ1-1, is as follows: ETGVTQSPTHLIKTRGQQVTLRCSSQSGHNTVSWYQQALGQGPQFIFQYYREEENGRGNFPPRFSGLQFPNYSSELNVNALELDDSALYLCASSLAGGGNTEAFFGQGTRLTVV.

V and J are TRBV5-1 and TRBJ2-1; no clear D. This CDR3 is 13 amino acids long. Per the germline V gene, CDR1 is SGHRS and CDR2 is YFSETQ. V gave up 0 bases and J gave up 7 bases, with 8 bases separating them. The CDR3 DNA follows: TGCGCCAGCAGCTTGGGAGTGGGTAATGAGCAGTTCTTC. As protein: CASSLGVGNEQFF.

CDR3 nucleotides: TGCGCCAGCAGCTTGCCGGGGAGGCTGGCCGAGCAGTACTTC. It yields the protein CASSLPGRLAEQYF. V is TRBV5-1 and J is TRBJ2-7; tentative D call: TRBD2 (6 bases). In germline, CDR1 is SGHRS, CDR2 YFSETQ. V gave up 1 base and J gave up 6 bases, with 14 bases separating them. The CDR3 totals 14 residues.

CDR3: CASSSDRGGREQFF. The CDR3, as DNA: TGTGCCAGTAGTAGCGACAGGGGAGGGCGTGAGCAGTTCTTC. The chain uses TRBV19 and TRBJ2-1, with TRBD1 as a possible D gene (8 bases). From germline, CDR1 is LNHDA and CDR2 SQIVND (reference sequence). V was shortened by 4 bases and J by 9 bases, with 16 bases between the two germline ends. The CDR3 contains 14 residues.

V is TRBV29-1 and J is TRBJ1-2; D remains unclear. Germline lookup yields CDR1 SQVTM and CDR2 ANQGSEA. The CDR3 spans 12 residues. The V end lost 0 bases, the J end lost 8 bases, and 10 bases lay between the germline ends. CDR3 region: CSVEDEARGYTF. In nucleotides, the CDR3 is TGCAGCGTTGAAGATGAGGCGAGAGGCTACACCTTC.

This chain connects TRBV27 to TRBJ2-7; D remains ambiguous. The CDR3 extends over 16 amino acids. V gave up 3 bases and J gave up 0 bases, with 15 bases separating them. The germline CDR1 and CDR2 sequences are MNHEY and SMNVEV (reference sequence). CDR3 DNA: TGTGCCAGCAGTTTCAATTGGCGTGCGAGCTCCTACGAGCAGTACTTC. This gives the protein CASSFNWRASSYEQYF.

The chain links TRBV27 to TRBJ2-7; tentatively, D is TRBD1 (5 bases). The CDR3 covers 14 residues. Per the germline V gene, CDR1 is MNHEY and CDR2 is SMNVEV (reference sequence). V was shortened by 3 bases and J by 0 bases, with 9 bases between the two germline ends. This CDR3 is CASSFRQTSYEQYF. The CDR3 DNA reads TGTGCCAGCAGTTTCCGACAGACCTCCTACGAGCAGTACTTC.

The CDR3 DNA sequence: TGCGCCAGCAGTTTCCAAGGGGAAGAGACCCAGTACTTC. Its protein product is CASSFQGEETQYF. The V call is TRBV4-1, the J call TRBJ2-5; a weak D match, TRBD1 (5 bases). The CDR3 runs 13 residues. From germline, CDR1 is MGHRA and CDR2 YSYEKL. Between the trimmed V and J ends, which lost 6 bases and 3 bases, there was a span of 11 bases.

The genes are TRBV5-5 and TRBJ1-1; 9 positions match TRBD1. CDR1 and CDR2 from the germline V gene are SGHKS and YYEKEE (reference sequence). With V trimmed by 3 bases and J by 3 bases, 0 bases remained unmatched. The CDR3 length is 13 residues. The DNA of the CDR3 is TGTGCCAGCAGCTGGGACAGGGACACTGAAGCTTTCTTT. It translates to CASSWDRDTEAFF. The entire variable domain, with the rest obtained from reference TRBV5-5 and TRBJ1-1, is as follows: DAGVTQSPTHLIKTRGQQVTLRCSPISGHKSVSWYQQVLGQGPQFIFQYYEKEERGRGNFPDRFSARQFPNYSSELNVNALLLGDSALYLCASSWDRDTEAFFGQGTRLTVV.

The chain links TRBV6-6 to TRBJ2-3; D is undetermined. Germline V gives CDR1 MNHNY, CDR2 SVGAGI (reference sequence). The length of the CDR3 is 11 residues. The ends were cut back, 6 bases at V and 7 bases at J, with 8 bases in the middle. DNA of the CDR3: TGTGCCAGCAGCCCGAGCTATACGCAGTATTTT. Protein: CASSPSYTQYF.

V usage is TRBV29-1 and J usage is TRBJ1-1, with 7 bases aligning to TRBD1. V was clipped by 6 bases and J by 4 bases; unmatched bases: 11. CDR1 SQVTM and CDR2 ANQGSEA come from the germline V gene. The CDR3 consists of 14 residues. Written as DNA, the CDR3 is TGCAGCGTAAGGACAGGATGGACGGGCACTGAAGCTTTCTTT. This encodes CSVRTGWTGTEAFF.

The chain links TRBV27 to TRBJ2-1; possible D gene TRBD2, 5 bases. Trimming shortened V by 2 bases and J by 5 bases, and 13 bases separated the two germline ends. CDR1 is MNHEY, CDR2 SMNVEV, per germline (reference sequence). The CDR3 has 15 residues. The CDR3, as DNA: TGTGCCAGCAGTTTAAGGCCCCGAGGGCACAATGAGCAGTTCTTC. Its protein is CASSLRPRGHNEQFF.

The rearrangement links TRBV27 to TRBJ2-7; perhaps TRBD1 as D (6 bases). Trimming shortened V by 7 bases and J by 0 bases, and 13 bases separated the two germline ends. The CDR3 runs to 14 residues. The germline gives CDR1 MNHEY, CDR2 SMNVEV (reference sequence). The CDR3 loop reads CASKRAGASYEQYF. The CDR3 DNA reads TGTGCCAGCAAAAGGGCAGGGGCCTCCTACGAGCAGTACTTC.